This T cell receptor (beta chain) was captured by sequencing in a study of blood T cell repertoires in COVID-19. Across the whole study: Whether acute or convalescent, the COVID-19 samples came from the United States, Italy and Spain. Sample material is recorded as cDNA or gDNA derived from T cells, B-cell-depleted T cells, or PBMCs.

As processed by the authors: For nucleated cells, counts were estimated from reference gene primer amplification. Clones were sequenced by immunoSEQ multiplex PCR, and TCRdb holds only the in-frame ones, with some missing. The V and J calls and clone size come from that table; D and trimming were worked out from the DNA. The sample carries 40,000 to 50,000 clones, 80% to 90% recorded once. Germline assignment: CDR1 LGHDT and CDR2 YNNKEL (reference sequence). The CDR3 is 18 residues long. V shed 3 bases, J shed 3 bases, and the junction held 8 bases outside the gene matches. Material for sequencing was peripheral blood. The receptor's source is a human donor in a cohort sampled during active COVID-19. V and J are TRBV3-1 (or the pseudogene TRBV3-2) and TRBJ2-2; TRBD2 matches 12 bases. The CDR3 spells CASSQMTSGRIDTGELFF. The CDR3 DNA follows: TGTGCCAGCAGCCAGATGACTAGCGGGAGAATCGACACCGGGGAGCTGTTTTTT.